These 5 T cell receptor beta chains were sequenced from one sample in a study of blood T cell repertoires in COVID-19. Libraries were prepared by immunoSEQ multiplex PCR; TCRdb keeps only in-frame clonotypes and omits some of them. The data contain around 160,000 clones, under 95% of them seen just once; the ten biggest clones take up 18%. Sample: peripheral blood. These receptors were obtained from a man aged 60 to 75 with active or convalescent COVID-19.

This chain uses TRBV6-1 with TRBJ1-3; the match to TRBD1 covers 7 bases. V dropped 1 base and J dropped 8; count of bases not matched to a gene: 5. Per the germline V gene, CDR1 is MNHNS and CDR2 is SASEGT. CDR3 length: 14 amino acids. This CDR3 reads CASSEVGQYDTIYF. CDR3 DNA: TGTGCCAGCAGTGAAGTGGGACAGTATGACACCATATATTTT.

V gene TRBV2 combines with J gene TRBJ2-3; no reliable D call. Deletions cut 5 bases from V and 0 bases from J, with 18 bases between. CDR3 length: 17 amino acids. In germline, CDR1 is SNHLY, CDR2 FYNNEI. In DNA, the CDR3 is TGTGCCAGCAGTTCCCTTCTCAAGCGTACTAGCACAGATACGCAGTATTTT. Translation gives CASSSLLKRTSTDTQYF. The whole variable domain, remainder taken from reference TRBV2 and TRBJ2-3, is EPEVTQTPSHQVTQMGQEVILRCVPISNHLYFYWYRQILGQKVEFLVSFYNNEISEKSEIFDDQFSVERPDGSNFTLKIRSTKLEDSAMYFCASSSLLKRTSTDTQYFGPGTRLTVL.

V and J are TRBV16 and TRBJ2-7, with 14 bases matching TRBD2. CDR1 and CDR2 from the germline V gene are KGHSY and FQNENV. The CDR3 extends over 14 amino acids. V lost 0 bases, J lost 12 bases, and 4 bases stayed unmatched. The CDR3 DNA reads as TGTGCCAGCAGCCAATCGGGACTAGCGGGAGTAGTGTACTTC. Amino acids: CASSQSGLAGVVYF.

V gene TRBV19 combines with J gene TRBJ1-1; 10 bases are a match to TRBD1. After removal of 2 bases from V and 4 bases from J, the junction contained 4 bases not matched to a gene. This CDR3 region has 15 residues. From germline, CDR1 is LNHDA and CDR2 SQIVND (reference sequence). CDR3 coding DNA: TGTGCCAGTAGTATAAGGACAGGGGGTAGCACTGAAGCTTTCTTT. Translating gives CASSIRTGGSTEAFF.

V is TRBV18 and J is TRBJ1-1, with 7 nucleotides matching TRBD1. Germline V gene lookup returns CDR1 KGHSH and CDR2 LQKENI. With 4 bases clipped from V and 8 bases from J, the junction kept 7 bases outside the gene matches. The CDR3 loop spans 13 amino acids. The CDR3, as DNA: TGTGCCAGCTCACTAACACAGGGGTCCGAAGCTTTCTTT. Translation gives CASSLTQGSEAFF.